This T cell receptor beta chain was profiled in a study of early T cells in non-severe SARS-CoV-2 infection. This clonotype was seen a handful of times. From the 5' RACE reads, TCRdb called clonotypes with MiXCR, one entry per CDR3 protein. Of tens of thousands of distinct CDR3 sequences in the sample, 11% to 15% were seen once. Sequenced: whole blood. This receptor was identified in an adult who was a healthcare worker with PCR-confirmed SARS-CoV-2 infection or an uninfected control (not recorded which).

In nucleotides, the CDR3 is TGCGCCAGCAGCTCAGGGGGCTCTGGAAACACCATATATTTT. Amino acid sequence: CASSSGGSGNTIYF. The rearrangement links TRBV5-1 to TRBJ1-3; 7 bases agree with TRBD1. Germline V gene sequence: CDR1 SGHRS, CDR2 YFSETQ. The J segment lost 0 bases and the V segment lost 3 bases, leaving 0 bases of the junction unmatched. The CDR3 loop spans 14 amino acids.